This T cell receptor beta chain originates from a study of T-cell memory formation after mild COVID-19. TCRdb re-derived calls from the 5' RACE reads in MiXCR, one entry per CDR3 protein. This table holds roughly 240,000 distinct CDR3 sequences, around 16% found once. This clonotype has just a few counts. With 5 bases removed from V and 3 bases from J, the gap between germline ends came to 10 bases. Germline-derived CDR1 and CDR2 are MNHEY and SVGAGI. The CDR3 is 13 residues long. Sequencing was done on a sample of PBMCs or a T cell subset sorted from them (not recorded which). The source of this sequence is a man aged 18 to 30 who had mild COVID-19 (a few samples of this study predate the infection). Cell type and time point are not known. The chain uses TRBV6-5 and TRBJ2-5; D is possibly TRBD1 (5 bases). CDR3 in DNA: TGTGCCAGCAGTCAGGACAATGAAGAGACCCAGTACTTC. As protein: CASSQDNEETQYF.